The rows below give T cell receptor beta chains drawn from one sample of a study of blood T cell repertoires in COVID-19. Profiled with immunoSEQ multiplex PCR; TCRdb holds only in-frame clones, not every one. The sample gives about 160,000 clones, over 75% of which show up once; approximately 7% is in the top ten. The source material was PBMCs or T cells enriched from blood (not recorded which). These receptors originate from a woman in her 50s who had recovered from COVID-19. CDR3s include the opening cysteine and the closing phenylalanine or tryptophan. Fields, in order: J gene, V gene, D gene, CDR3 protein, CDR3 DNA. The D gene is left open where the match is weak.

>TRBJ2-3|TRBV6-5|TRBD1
CASSPGQAYVDTQYF
TGTGCCAGCAGCCCGGGACAGGCCTACGTGGATACGCAGTATTTT
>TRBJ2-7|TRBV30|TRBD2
CAWGTSGGITSSYEQYF
TGTGCCTGGGGGACTAGCGGGGGGATAACTAGCTCCTACGAGCAGTACTTC
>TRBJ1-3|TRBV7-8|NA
CASSLMAGLSSGNTIYF
TGTGCCAGCAGCTTAATGGCAGGGTTAAGCTCTGGAAACACCATATATTTT
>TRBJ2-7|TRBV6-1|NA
CASSERASQLSYEQYF
TGTGCCAGCAGTGAAAGGGCTAGCCAACTCTCCTACGAGCAGTACTTC
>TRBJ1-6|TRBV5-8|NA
CASSFQNSPLHF
TGTGCCAGCAGCTTCCAGAATTCACCCCTCCACTTT
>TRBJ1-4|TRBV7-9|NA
CASSSDGMKRLFF
TGTGCCAGCAGTTCAGACGGGATGAAAAGACTGTTTTTT
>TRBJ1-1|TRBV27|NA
CASWSTGYVTEAFF
TGTGCCAGCTGGTCAACAGGGTACGTCACTGAAGCTTTCTTT
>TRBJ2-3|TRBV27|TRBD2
CASSLTSGAGDTQYF
TGTGCCAGCAGTTTAACTAGCGGGGCCGGAGATACGCAGTATTTT
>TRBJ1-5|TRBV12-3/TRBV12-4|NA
CASSSTEPQHF
TGTGCCAGCAGTTCGACAGAGCCCCAGCATTTT
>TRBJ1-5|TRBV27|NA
CASSRSDTNQPQHF
TGTGCCAGCAGTCGAAGTGACACAAATCAGCCCCAGCATTTT